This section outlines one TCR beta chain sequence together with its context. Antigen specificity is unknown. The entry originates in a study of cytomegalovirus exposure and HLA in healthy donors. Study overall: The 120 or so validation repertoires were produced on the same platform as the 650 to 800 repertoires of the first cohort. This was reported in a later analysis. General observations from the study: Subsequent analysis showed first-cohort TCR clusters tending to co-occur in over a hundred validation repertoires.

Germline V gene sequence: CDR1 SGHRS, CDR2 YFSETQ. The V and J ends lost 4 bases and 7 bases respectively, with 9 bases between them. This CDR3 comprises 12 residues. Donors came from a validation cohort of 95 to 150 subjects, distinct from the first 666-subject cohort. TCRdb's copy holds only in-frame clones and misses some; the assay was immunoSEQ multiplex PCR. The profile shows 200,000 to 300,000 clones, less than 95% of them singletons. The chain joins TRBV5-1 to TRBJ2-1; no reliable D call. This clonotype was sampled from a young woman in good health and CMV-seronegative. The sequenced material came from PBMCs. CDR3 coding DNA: TGCGCCAGCAGCGAGGAATGGAATGAGCAGTTCTTC. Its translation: CASSEEWNEQFF.